The clone carrying this T cell receptor beta chain appeared a few times. The antigen is unknown. This sample was included in a study of T cell repertoires in cytomegalovirus infection. On the study more broadly: An indication of both CMV infection and matching HLA type came from public TCR beta signatures. The study, taken as a whole, reports: There were carriers of CMV plus the relevant HLA, and cumulative public TCR beta family frequency identified them. Dominating the ex vivo response were TCR beta clonotypes that were CMV-specific and HLA-C-restricted.

TCRdb re-called the reads with MiXCR, one entry per CDR3 protein. The data show 350,000 to 450,000 distinct CDR3 sequences, roughly 20% seen once. Germline CDR1 and CDR2: MGHRA and YSYEKL. V shed 0 bases and J shed 4 bases, with 13 bases lying between them. The CDR3 is 16 amino acids. The sequence came from a human donor in good health (CMV status not recorded). Some clones in this sample may be carry-over from other donors' samples. Sequenced material: PBMCs. This chain connects TRBV4-1 to TRBJ1-5; weak D call: TRBD1 (5 bases). CDR3 residues: CASSQDSNKGNQPQHF. For the CDR3, the DNA is TGCGCCAGCAGCCAAGATAGTAATAAGGGGAATCAGCCCCAGCATTTT.